The sequence of this T cell receptor beta chain was determined in a study of identical twins. V lost 4 bases to trimming and J lost 8 bases; unmatched junction nucleotides: 6. This CDR3 has 13 residues. Germline lookup yields CDR1 SQVTM and CDR2 ANQGSEA. MiXCR was run by TCRdb on the 5' RACE reads, yielding one entry per CDR3 protein. This table has about 690,000 distinct CDR3 sequences, 5.5% to 6.5% appearing once. The specimen was naive T cells sorted from blood. The chain employs TRBV29-1 and TRBJ2-1; 9 nucleotides match TRBD2. The clonotype originates from a man aged 18 to 30 in good health. The CDR3 DNA sequence: TGCAGCGTTGGGGCTAGCGGGATCCATGAGCAGTTCTTC. Translation: CSVGASGIHEQFF.